This TCR beta chain was documented in a study of stem cell transplantation in POMP-related autoinflammatory disease. Study details: The study hypothesized thymoproteasome defects skew the TRB repertoire via impaired CD8+ selection.

Worth noting for this clone: The antigen is unknown.

Germline V gives CDR1 SNHLY, CDR2 FYNNEI. The CDR3 length is 13 residues. The V end lost 5 bases, the J end lost 6 bases, and 14 bases lay between the germline ends. Findings and limits, study-wide: In patients with PRAID, every analyzed T-cell subset tended to show lower diversity and higher clonality.

The method was immunoSEQ multiplex PCR; TCRdb's version includes in-frame clones alone and lacks a portion of them. This sample yields tens of thousands of clones, of which roughly 91% are seen a single time; about 0.66% belongs to the top ten. The sample here was CD4+ T cells from PBMCs, taken after stem cell transplantation. This receptor was taken from a human patient with POMP-related autoinflammation and immune dysregulation (PRAID). Some T cells may be transferred from the graft donor. This rearrangement joins TRBV2 to TRBJ2-7, with D possibly called TRBD1 or TRBD2 (5 bases each). CDR3 protein: CASSRDGTSEQYF. CDR3 nucleotides: TGTGCCAGCAGTCGGGACGGTACTAGCGAGCAGTACTTC.